Included here is one TCR beta chain sequence, with context. Its cognate antigen has yet to be identified. One base away there is no much larger clone; base qualities are not given. CDR1 MDHEN and CDR2 SYDVKM are derived from the germline V gene. From its cysteine to its phenylalanine, the CDR3 spans 15 amino acids. Just the 45-base CDR3 DNA is kept, in frame starting at base 1. The junction carries 17 bases between V and J, which are trimmed by 4 bases and 4 bases respectively. The immunoSEQ multiplex PCR assay was used to generate TCR libraries, with TCR-beta and/or TCR-alpha/delta assays applied to each sample. The amplified TCR libraries were sequenced using the Illumina high-throughput platform. Concerning the study's data processing: Clustering and dimensionality reduction relied on pairwise TCRdist distances among GMM-specific receptors from T cells that were either sorted ex vivo or expanded in vitro. Each clinical repertoire received a mean NN-distance score, defined as the average TCRdist to the nearest 10% of tetramer-positive reference sequences. GEM TCR motif frequency was calculated as the fraction of unique TCRs that matched known GEM sequences by V/J usage and CDR3 length. Linear discriminant analysis with leave-one-out cross-validation, implemented in scikit-learn, was used to classify active tuberculosis. The table was pulled from immuneACCESS by TCRdb, which kept in-frame rearrangements only. Such tables lose some clones; where checked, under half of the loss comes from unresolved V genes, and the rest has no known cause. D and trimming come from the DNA, and the V and J calls and clone size come from that table. This sample lists about 20,000 clones; 80% to 90% were detected once. The ten largest clones capture roughly 14% of the sample.

At study entry, adolescents were screened for latent tuberculosis infection by tuberculin skin test and QuantiFERON-TB GOLD In-Tube IGRA. Immunosequencing was performed on unsorted cryopreserved PBMC and covered 100,000 or so T cells per clinical donor on average. Eleven high schools in the Worcester region of the Western Cape, South Africa, served as enrollment sites for adolescents aged 12 to 18 years. Roughly 10 adolescents infected with M. tuberculosis and around ten uninfected adolescents were chosen and matched for age and sex. PBMC from adolescents were isolated by density centrifugation from freshly drawn heparinized blood and were then cryopreserved. This sample stems from a study of T cells in tuberculosis (dated by TCRdb to 2016 to 2018). Regarding the study in general: In the study, CD1B tetramers and high-throughput TCR immunosequencing were combined to characterize T cells specific for the mycobacterial lipid antigen glucose monomycolate (GMM). IGRA-negative adolescents, IGRA-positive adolescents with latent tuberculosis and adults with active tuberculosis, more than 9 per group, were compared in a South African clinical cohort. The full study reports these points: Shorter CDR3-alpha lengths in active tuberculosis patients partly drove the smaller NN-distances, and the TCR-beta difference was not statistically significant. A classifier using the diverse GMM-specific repertoire reached about 90% accuracy (AUROC roughly 0.92), compared with approximately 70% accuracy using GEM motif frequencies. Compared with IGRA-negative controls, TCR-alpha repertoires from active tuberculosis had smaller mean NN-distances to GMM-specific TCRs, which suggests that these TCRs underwent clonal expansion. Clinical samples were chosen by availability of cryopreserved specimens, and active tuberculosis cases were adults while controls were adolescents.

The specimen sequenced was PBMCs. This sequence uses TRBV28 and TRBJ2-7; the D segment could be TRBD2, given 6 matching bases. This TCR was sampled from a donor between 5 and 29 years old with latent tuberculosis or without tuberculosis infection. The bases are TGTGCCAGCAGTTCTCCCGGGGGTAGGGCATACGAGCAGTACTTC. Protein translation: CASSSPGGRAYEQYF.